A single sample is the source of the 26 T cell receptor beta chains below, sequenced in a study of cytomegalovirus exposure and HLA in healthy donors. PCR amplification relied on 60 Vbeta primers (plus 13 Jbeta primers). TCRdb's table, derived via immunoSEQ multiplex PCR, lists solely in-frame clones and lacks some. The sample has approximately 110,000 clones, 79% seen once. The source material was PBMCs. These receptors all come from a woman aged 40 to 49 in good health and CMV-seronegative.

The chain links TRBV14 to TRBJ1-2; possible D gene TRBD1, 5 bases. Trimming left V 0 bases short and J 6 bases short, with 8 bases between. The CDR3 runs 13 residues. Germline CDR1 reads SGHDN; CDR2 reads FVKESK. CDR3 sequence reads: CASSQDRQHGYTF. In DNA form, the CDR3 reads TGTGCCAGCAGCCAAGATCGACAGCATGGCTACACCTTC. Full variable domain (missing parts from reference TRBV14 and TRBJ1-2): EAGVTQFPSHSVIEKGQTVTLRCDPISGHDNLYWYRRVMGKEIKFLLHFVKESKQDESGMPNNRFLAERTGGTYSTLKVQPAELEDSGVYFCASSQDRQHGYTFGSGTRLTVV.

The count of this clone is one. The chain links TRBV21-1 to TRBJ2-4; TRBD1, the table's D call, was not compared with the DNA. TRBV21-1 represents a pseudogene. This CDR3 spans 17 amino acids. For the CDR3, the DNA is TGTGCCAGCCTCCGGGACAGGGCCGTCGGGGCCAAAAACATTCAGTACTTC. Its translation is CASLRDRAVGAKNIQYF.

CDR3 loop: CASSRRQGPQETQYF. The DNA for the CDR3 is TGTGCCAGCAGCCGACGACAGGGCCCTCAAGAGACCCAGTACTTC. The J gene is TRBJ2-5, the V gene TRBV11-3; 7 nucleotides match TRBD1. The CDR3 totals 15 residues. The germline V gene encodes CDR1 SGHNT and CDR2 YENEEA. J gave up 2 bases and V 5 bases, and 8 bases lay outside the gene matches.

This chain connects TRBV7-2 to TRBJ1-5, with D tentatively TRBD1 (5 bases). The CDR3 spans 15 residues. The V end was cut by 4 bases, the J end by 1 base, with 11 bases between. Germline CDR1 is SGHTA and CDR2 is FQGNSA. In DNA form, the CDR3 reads TGTGCCAGCAGCTCCAGGGTTGACAGCAATCAGCCCCAGCATTTT. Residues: CASSSRVDSNQPQHF.

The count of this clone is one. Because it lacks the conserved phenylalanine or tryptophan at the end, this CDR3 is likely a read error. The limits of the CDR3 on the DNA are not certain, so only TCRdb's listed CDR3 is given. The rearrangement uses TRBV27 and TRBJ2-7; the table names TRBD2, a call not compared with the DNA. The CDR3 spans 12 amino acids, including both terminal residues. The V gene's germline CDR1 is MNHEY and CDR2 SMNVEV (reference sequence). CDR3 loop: CASLKETSGRVS.

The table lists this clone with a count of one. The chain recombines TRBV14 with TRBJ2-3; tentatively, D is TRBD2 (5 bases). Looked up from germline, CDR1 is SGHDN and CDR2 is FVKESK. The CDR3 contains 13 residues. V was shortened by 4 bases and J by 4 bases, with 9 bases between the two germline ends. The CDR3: CASSRTHPDTQYF. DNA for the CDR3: TGTGCCAGCAGCCGGACTCACCCAGATACGCAGTATTTT. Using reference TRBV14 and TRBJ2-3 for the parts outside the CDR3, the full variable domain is EAGVTQFPSHSVIEKGQTVTLRCDPISGHDNLYWYRRVMGKEIKFLLHFVKESKQDESGMPNNRFLAERTGGTYSTLKVQPAELEDSGVYFCASSRTHPDTQYFGPGTRLTVL.

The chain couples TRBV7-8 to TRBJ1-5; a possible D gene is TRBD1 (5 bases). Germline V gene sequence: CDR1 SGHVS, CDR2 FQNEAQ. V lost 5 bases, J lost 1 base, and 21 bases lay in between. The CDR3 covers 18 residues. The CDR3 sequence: CASSPYLGGRGSNQPQHF. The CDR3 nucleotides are TGTGCCAGCAGCCCTTATCTTGGAGGCCGGGGGAGCAATCAGCCCCAGCATTTT.

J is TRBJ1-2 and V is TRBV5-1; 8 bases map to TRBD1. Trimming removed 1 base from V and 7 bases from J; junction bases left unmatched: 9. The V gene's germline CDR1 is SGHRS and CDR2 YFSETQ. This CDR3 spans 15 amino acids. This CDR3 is CASSLSETGASGYTF. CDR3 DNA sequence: TGCGCCAGCAGCTTGAGTGAGACAGGGGCCAGTGGCTACACCTTC.

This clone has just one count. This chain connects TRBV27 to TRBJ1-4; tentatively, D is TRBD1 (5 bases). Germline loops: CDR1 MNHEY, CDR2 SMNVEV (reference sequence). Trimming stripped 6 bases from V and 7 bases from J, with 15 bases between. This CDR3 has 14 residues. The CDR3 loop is CASSTDTRGEKLFF. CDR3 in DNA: TGTGCCAGCAGCACGGACACGCGGGGTGAAAAACTGTTTTTT.

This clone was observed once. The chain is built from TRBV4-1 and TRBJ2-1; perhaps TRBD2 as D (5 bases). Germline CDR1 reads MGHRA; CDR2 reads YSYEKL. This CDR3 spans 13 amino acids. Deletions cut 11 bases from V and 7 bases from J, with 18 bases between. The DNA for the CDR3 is TGCGCCTCGGCGAGTCCGGGGATAAATGAGCAGTTCTTC. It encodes CASASPGINEQFF.

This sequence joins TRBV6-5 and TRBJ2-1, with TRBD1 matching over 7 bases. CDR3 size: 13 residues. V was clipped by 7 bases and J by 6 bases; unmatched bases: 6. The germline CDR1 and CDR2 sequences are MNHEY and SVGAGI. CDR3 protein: CASKPAGGNEQFF. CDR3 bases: TGTGCCAGCAAACCCGCAGGGGGCAATGAGCAGTTCTTC.

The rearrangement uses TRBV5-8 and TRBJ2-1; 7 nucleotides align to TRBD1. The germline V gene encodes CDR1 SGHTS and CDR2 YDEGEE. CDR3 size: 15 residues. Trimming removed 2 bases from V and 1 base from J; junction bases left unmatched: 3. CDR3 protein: CASSFYRGSYNEQFF. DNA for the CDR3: TGTGCCAGCAGCTTTTACAGGGGATCCTACAATGAGCAGTTCTTC. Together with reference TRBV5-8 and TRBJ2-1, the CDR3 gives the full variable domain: EAGVTQSPTHLIKTRGQQATLRCSPISGHTSVYWYQQALGLGLQFLLWYDEGEERNRGNFPPRFSGRQFPNYSSELNVNALELEDSALYLCASSFYRGSYNEQFFGPGTRLTVL.

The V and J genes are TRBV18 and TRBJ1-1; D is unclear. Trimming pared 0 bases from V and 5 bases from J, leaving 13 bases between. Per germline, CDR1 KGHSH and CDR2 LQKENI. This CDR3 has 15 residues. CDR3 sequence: CASSPPHKGGTEAFF. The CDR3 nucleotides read TGTGCCAGCTCACCACCTCACAAAGGCGGAACTGAAGCTTTCTTT.

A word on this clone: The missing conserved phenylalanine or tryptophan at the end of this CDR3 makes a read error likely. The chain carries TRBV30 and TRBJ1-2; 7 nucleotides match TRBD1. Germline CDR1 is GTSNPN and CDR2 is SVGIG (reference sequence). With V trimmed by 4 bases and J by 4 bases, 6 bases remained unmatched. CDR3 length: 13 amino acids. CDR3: CAWNRDSLYGYTL. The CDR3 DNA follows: TGTGCCTGGAACCGGGACAGCCTCTATGGCTACACCCTC.

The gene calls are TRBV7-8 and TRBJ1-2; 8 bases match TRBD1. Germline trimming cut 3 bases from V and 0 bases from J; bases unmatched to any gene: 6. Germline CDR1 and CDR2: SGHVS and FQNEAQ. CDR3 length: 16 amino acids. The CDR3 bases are TGTGCCAGCAGCTTTAATGGACAGGGTGCTAACTATGGCTACACCTTC. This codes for CASSFNGQGANYGYTF.

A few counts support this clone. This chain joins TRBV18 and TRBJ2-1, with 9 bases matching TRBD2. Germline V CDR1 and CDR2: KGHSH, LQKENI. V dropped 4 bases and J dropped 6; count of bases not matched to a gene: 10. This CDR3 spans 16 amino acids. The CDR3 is CASSRGGRADANEQFF. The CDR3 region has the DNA TGTGCCAGCTCACGAGGCGGGAGGGCCGACGCCAATGAGCAGTTCTTC.

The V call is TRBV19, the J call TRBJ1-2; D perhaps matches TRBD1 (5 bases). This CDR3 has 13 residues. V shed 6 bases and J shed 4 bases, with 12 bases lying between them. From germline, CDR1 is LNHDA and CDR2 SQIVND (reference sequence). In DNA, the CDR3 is TGTGCCAGTAGAGAAAGGACAAGCTATGGCTACACCTTC. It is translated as CASRERTSYGYTF.

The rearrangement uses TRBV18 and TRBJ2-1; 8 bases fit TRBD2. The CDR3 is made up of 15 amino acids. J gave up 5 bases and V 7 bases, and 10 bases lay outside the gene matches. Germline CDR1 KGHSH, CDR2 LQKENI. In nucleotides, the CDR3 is TGTGCCAGCTTCGGGGGGGGCGCAGCTCACAATGAGCAGTTCTTC. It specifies CASFGGGAAHNEQFF.

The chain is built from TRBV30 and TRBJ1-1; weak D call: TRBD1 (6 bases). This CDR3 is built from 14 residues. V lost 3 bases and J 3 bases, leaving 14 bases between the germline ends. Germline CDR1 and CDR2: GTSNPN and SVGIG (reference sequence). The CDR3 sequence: CAWSFAGADTEAFF. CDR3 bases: TGTGCCTGGAGCTTCGCGGGGGCCGACACTGAAGCTTTCTTT.

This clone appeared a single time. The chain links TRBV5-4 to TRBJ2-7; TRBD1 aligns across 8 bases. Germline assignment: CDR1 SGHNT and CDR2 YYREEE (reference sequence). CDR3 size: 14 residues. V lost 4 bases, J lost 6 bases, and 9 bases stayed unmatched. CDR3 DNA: TGTGCCAGCAGCCTCCGACAGGGGCTCAGCGAGCAGTACTTC. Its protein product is CASSLRQGLSEQYF.

The CDR3 sequence is CSVGRGQGASSTEAFF. CDR3 nucleotide sequence: TGCAGCGTTGGAAGGGGGCAGGGGGCGAGCAGCACTGAAGCTTTCTTT. J is TRBJ1-1 and V is TRBV29-1, with 8 bases aligning to TRBD1. CDR1 is SQVTM and CDR2 is ANQGSEA in the germline V gene. The CDR3 consists of 16 residues. Trimming cost V 4 bases and J 4 bases; bases outside gene matches: 14.

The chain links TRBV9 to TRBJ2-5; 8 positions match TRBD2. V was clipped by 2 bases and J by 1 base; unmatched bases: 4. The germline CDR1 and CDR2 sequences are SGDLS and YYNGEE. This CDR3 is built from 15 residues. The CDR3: CASSVLSGSQETQYF. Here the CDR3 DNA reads TGTGCCAGCAGCGTTTTAAGCGGGAGCCAAGAGACCCAGTACTTC.

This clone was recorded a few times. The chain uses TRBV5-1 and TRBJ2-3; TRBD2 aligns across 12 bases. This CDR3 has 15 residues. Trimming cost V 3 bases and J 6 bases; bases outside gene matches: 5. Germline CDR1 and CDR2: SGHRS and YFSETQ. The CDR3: CASSWTSGITDTQYF. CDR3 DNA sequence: TGCGCCAGCAGCTGGACTAGCGGGATAACCGATACGCAGTATTTT.

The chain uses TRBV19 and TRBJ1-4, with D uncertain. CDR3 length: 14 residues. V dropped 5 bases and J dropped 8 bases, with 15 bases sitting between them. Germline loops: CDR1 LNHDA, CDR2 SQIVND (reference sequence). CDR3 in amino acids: CASSSLKKEEKLFF. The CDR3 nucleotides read TGTGCCAGTAGTTCCCTAAAGAAAGAAGAAAAACTGTTTTTT.

Written as DNA, the CDR3 is TGTGCCAGCAGCTTACTCCAGGGCAGGCAACTCTCCTACGAGCAGTACTTC. Encoded protein: CASSLLQGRQLSYEQYF. The chain employs TRBV7-2 and TRBJ2-7, with D perhaps TRBD1 (5 bases). Germline V gene data show CDR1 as SGHTA and CDR2 as FQGNSA. V was cut by 2 bases and J by 0 bases, with 17 bases left in between. The CDR3 totals 17 residues. The full variable domain, its missing parts supplied by reference TRBV7-2 and TRBJ2-7, is GAGVSQSPSNKVTEKGKDVELRCDPISGHTALYWYRQSLGQGLEFLIYFQGNSAPDKSGLPSDRFSAERTGGSVSTLTIQRTQQEDSAVYLCASSLLQGRQLSYEQYFGPGTRLTVT.

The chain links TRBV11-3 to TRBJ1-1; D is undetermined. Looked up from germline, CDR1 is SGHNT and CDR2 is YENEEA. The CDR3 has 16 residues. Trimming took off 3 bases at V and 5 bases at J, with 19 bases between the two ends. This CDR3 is CASSLTKQTVCTEAFF. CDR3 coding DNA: TGTGCCAGCAGCTTGACGAAACAGACCGTTTGTACTGAAGCTTTCTTT.